Here is one TCR beta chain with its context. Its antigen is unknown. Researchers ran the PCR with 60 Vbeta and 13 Jbeta primers. Profiling relied on immunoSEQ multiplex PCR, and the TCRdb table lists in-frame clones only, not all of them. The repertoire consists of some 200,000 clones, with about 79% occurring once and the leading ten covering 0.098%. These data belong to a study of cytomegalovirus exposure and HLA in healthy donors. Study at large: A data release that came early held roughly 85 million unique TCRs from HLA-typed donors.

Study results and limitations: CMV antigen specificity of three CMV-associated chains was confirmed in vitro.

This receptor was identified in a boy aged 2 to 10 in good health and CMV-seronegative. The sequenced sample consisted of PBMCs.

CDR3 sequence reads: CASRSTPGVNEQFF. Written as DNA, the CDR3 is TGCGCCAGCAGATCGACCCCGGGAGTAAATGAGCAGTTCTTC. This chain connects TRBV10-2 to TRBJ2-1; weak D call: TRBD2 (6 bases). Germline V gene data show CDR1 as WSHSY and CDR2 as SAAADI. V was pared by 6 bases and J by 7 bases, with 16 bases between. This CDR3 comprises 14 residues.